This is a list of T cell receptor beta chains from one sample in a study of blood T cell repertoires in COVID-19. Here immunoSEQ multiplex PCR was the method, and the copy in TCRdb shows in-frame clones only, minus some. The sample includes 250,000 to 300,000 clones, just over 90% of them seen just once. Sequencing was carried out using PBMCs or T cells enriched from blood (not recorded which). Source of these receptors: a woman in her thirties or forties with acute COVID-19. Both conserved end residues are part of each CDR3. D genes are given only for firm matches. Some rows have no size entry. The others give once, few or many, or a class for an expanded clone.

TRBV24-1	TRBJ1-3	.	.	TGTGCCACCAGTGATGGCCGCCACAGGGCTGGAAACACCATATATTTT	CATSDGRHRAGNTIYF
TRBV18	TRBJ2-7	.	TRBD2	TGTGCCAGCTCACCACGTGGCGGGAGGGCCGGGGAGCAGTACTTC	CASSPRGGRAGEQYF
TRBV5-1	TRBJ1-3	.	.	TGCGCCAGCAGCGGGACACCCAACTCTGGAAACACCATATATTTT	CASSGTPNSGNTIYF
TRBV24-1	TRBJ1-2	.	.	TGTGCCACCAGCTCGCGCGGGTATGGCTACACCTTC	CATSSRGYGYTF
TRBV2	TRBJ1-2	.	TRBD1	TGTGCCAGCTTCGAGCAGGGGGCGGGTGGTGGCTACACCTTC	CASFEQGAGGGYTF
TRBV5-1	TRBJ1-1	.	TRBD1	TGCGCCAGCAGCTTAGGACAGGGAATGAACACTGAAGCTTTCTTT	CASSLGQGMNTEAFF
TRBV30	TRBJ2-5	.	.	TGTGCCTGGAGTGTGTCTGGGTTAGCAGAGACCCAGTACTTC	CAWSVSGLAETQYF
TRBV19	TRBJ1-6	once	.	TGTGCCAGTAGTATATCGGGGTACAATTCACCCCTCCACTTT	CASSISGYNSPLHF
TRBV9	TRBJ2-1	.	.	TGTGCCAGCAGCCCGCAGCCCCAACTAGGAAGCTCCTACAATGAGCAGTTCTTC	CASSPQPQLGSSYNEQFF
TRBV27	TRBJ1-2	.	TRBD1	TGTGCCAGCAGTTCAGGGGGGACAGGGGGCCAATCGCGCTACACCTTC	CASSSGGTGGQSRYTF
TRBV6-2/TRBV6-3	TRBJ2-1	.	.	TGTGCCACCAGCGACTGGCCTAGCGCCTACAATGAGCAGTTCTTC	CATSDWPSAYNEQFF
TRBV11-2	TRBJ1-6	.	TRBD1	TGTGCCAGCAGCTTAAGGACAGGGTCGAATTCACCCCTCCACTTT	CASSLRTGSNSPLHF
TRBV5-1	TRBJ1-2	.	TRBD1	TGCGCCAGCAGCTGGGGAATTGGGACAGGGGAGGACTATGGCTACACCTTC	CASSWGIGTGEDYGYTF
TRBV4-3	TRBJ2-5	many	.	TGCGCCAGCAGCCAAGATCTCCTAGCCCAAGAGACCCAGTACTTC	CASSQDLLAQETQYF
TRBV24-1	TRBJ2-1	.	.	TGTGCCACCAGTGATCCACAGGGCAGGTCCTACAATGAGCAGTTCTTC	CATSDPQGRSYNEQFF
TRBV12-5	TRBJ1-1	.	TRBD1	TGTGCTAGTGGTTTCTCTCTCACAGGGGGCCGCCGGACTGAAGCTTTCTTT	CASGFSLTGGRRTEAFF
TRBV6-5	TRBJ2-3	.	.	TGTGCCAGCAGTTGGAATGGACAGAGCACAGATACGCAGTATTTT	CASSWNGQSTDTQYF
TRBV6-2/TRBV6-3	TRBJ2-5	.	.	TGTGCCAGCAGTTCGCTCAGGGGTCTACAAGAGACCCAGTACTTC	CASSSLRGLQETQYF
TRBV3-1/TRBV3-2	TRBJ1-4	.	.	TGTGCCAGCAGCCAAGAGGCTGGGACTCGGGGTGAAAAACTGTTTTTT	CASSQEAGTRGEKLFF
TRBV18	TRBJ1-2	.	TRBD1	TGTGCCAGCTCACCATCACGGGACAGAGTCTATGGCTACACCTTC	CASSPSRDRVYGYTF
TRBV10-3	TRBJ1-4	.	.	TGTGCCATCAGCGCGGGCCAAGGTGGCAAACTGTTTTTT	CAISAGQGGKLFF
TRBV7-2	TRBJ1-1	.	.	TGTGCCAGCAGCTTAGAGGCAGGGTTGTACACTGAAGCTTTCTTT	CASSLEAGLYTEAFF
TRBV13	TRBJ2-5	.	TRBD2	TGTGCCAGCAGCTTCAAGACTAGCGGGGGAGAGACCCAGTACTTC	CASSFKTSGGETQYF
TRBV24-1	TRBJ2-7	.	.	TGTGCCACCAGTGATGCAGGGGCGCTTTCCTACGAGCAGTACTTC	CATSDAGALSYEQYF
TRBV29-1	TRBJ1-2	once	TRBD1	TGCAGCGTTGATAAAGGGACAGCACCTTATGGCTACACCTTC	CSVDKGTAPYGYTF
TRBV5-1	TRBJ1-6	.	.	TGCGCCAGCAGCTCGGAGGCCGGAAATTCACCCCTCCACTTT	CASSSEAGNSPLHF
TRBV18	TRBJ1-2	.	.	TGTGCCAGCTCACCACGGGTAGTTGAGGGTGGCTACACCTTC	CASSPRVVEGGYTF
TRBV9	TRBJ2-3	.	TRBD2	TGTGCCAGCAGCGCAATAGCGGGGGGGCAGGGAGATACGCAGTATTTT	CASSAIAGGQGDTQYF
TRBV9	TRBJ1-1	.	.	TGTGCCAGCAGCGTATCGAGAAACACTGAAGCTTTCTTT	CASSVSRNTEAFF
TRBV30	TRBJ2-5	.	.	TGTGCCTGGAGTGTAGACAGTAGAGAGACCCAGTACTTC	CAWSVDSRETQYF
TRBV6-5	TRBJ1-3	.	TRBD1	TGTGCCAGCAGTTACACGGGACAGACCTCTGGAAACACCATATATTTT	CASSYTGQTSGNTIYF
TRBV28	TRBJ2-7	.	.	TGTGCCAGCAGTTCCCCACCCTCGACGGGCGAGCAGTACTTC	CASSSPPSTGEQYF
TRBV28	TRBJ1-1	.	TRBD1	TGTGCCAGCAGCAATACAGGGGGTGGCACTGAAGCTTTCTTT	CASSNTGGGTEAFF
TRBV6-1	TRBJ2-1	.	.	TGTGCCAGCAGTGAACCCACTAGCAGCTCCTACAATGAGCAGTTCTTC	CASSEPTSSSYNEQFF
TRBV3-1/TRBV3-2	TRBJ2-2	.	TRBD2	TGTGCCAGCAGCCTTCGGGGTAGCGGGGGTCGGAACACCGGGGAGCTGTTTTTT	CASSLRGSGGRNTGELFF
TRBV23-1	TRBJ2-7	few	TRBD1	TGCGCCAGCAGGGGACAGTCCTACGAGCAGTACTTC	CASRGQSYEQYF
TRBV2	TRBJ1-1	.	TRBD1	TGTGCCAGCACGACAGGGAGCTATGAAGCTTTCTTT	CASTTGSYEAFF
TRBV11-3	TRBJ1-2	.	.	TGTGCCAGCAAAGTCACCATCGGGACACCCACAACCCTGGGGTATGGCTACACCTTC	CASKVTIGTPTTLGYGYTF
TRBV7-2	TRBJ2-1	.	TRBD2	TGTGCCAGCAGCCGCGGGGGGGCTCAAAATGAGCAGTTCTTC	CASSRGGAQNEQFF
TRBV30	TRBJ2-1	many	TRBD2	TGTGCCTGGAAGGTTCGGACTAGCGGGAGGGCCGAATCCTACAATGAGCAGTTCTTC	CAWKVRTSGRAESYNEQFF
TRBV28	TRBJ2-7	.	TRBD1	TGTGCCAGCACGGACAGGACTTACGAGCAGTACTTC	CASTDRTYEQYF
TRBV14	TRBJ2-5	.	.	TGTGCCAGCAGTGAGGCGGCTACCCAAGAGACCCAGTACTTC	CASSEAATQETQYF
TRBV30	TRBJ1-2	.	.	TGTGCCTGGCGATCCCAGATTGACAGAAACTATGGCTACACCTTC	CAWRSQIDRNYGYTF
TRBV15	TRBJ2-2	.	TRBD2	TGTGCCACCTGGGCGGGGGGGCCTGCCGGGGAGCTGTTTTTT	CATWAGGPAGELFF
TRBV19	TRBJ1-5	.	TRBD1	TGTGCCAGTAGCAAAAATACAGGGGGCCGGGGTCAGCCCCAGCATTTT	CASSKNTGGRGQPQHF
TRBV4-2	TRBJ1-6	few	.	TGTGCCAGCAGCCGGACCGGACAGACCTATAATTCACCCCTCCACTTT	CASSRTGQTYNSPLHF
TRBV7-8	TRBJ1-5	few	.	TGTGCCAGCAGCCTCGGGACTTCCCGGAGTCAGCCCCAGCATTTT	CASSLGTSRSQPQHF
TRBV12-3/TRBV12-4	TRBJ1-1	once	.	TGTGCCAGCAGTTTAGCGGCAGTCATTGAAGCTTTCTTT	CASSLAAVIEAFF
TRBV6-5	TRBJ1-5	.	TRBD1	TGTGCCAGCCAGACAGGGGGAAATCAGCCCCAGCATTTT	CASQTGGNQPQHF
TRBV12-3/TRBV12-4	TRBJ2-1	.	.	TGTGCCAGCAGTTTTGCGCGGATTGAGCAGTTCTTC	CASSFARIEQFF
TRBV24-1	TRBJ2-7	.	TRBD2	TGTGCCACCAGGGGCGGGAGTGCGGACGAGCAGTACTTC	CATRGGSADEQYF
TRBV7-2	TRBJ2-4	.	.	TGTGCCAGCAGCCCCGTTGGCGGTCTAGCCAAAAACATTCAGTACTTC	CASSPVGGLAKNIQYF
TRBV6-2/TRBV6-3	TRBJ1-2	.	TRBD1	TGTGCCAGCAGTCTCCGGGACAGGCTTGGTGGCTACACCTTC	CASSLRDRLGGYTF
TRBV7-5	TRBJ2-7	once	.	TGTGTCAGAAGATGCATCTGGCTGCCCTCCTACGAGCAGTACTTC	CVRRCIWLPSYEQYF
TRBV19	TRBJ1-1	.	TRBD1	TGTGCCAGTAGTACTCCGACAGGGGCCCCTGAAGCTTTCTTT	CASSTPTGAPEAFF
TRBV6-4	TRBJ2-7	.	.	TGTGCCAGCAGTACCTTGACGGGACTCTGGTCCGACGAGCAGTACTTC	CASSTLTGLWSDEQYF
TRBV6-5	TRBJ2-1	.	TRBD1	TGTGCCAGCAGTCGGGCCGACAGGGATTACAATGAGCAGTTCTTC	CASSRADRDYNEQFF